The 30 T cell receptor beta chains given below trace back to one sample, sequenced in a study of T cell repertoires in ileal Crohn's disease. Repertoires were generated with immunoSEQ multiplex PCR, while TCRdb's copy carries only in-frame clones and drops some. The top ten clones hold less than 7.5% of a sample with approximately 2,000 clones, 85% to 90% of them seen once. As to time point: neoterminal ileum biopsy at postoperative endoscopy, about 6 months after surgery. The sequenced sample consisted of ileal tissue. These receptor sequences come from an adult with Crohn's disease.

The V and J genes are TRBV10-1 and TRBJ2-4, with D perhaps matching TRBD2 (5 bases). The V end lost 3 bases, the J end lost 0 bases, and 6 bases lay between the germline ends. This CDR3 comprises 14 residues. The germline gives CDR1 WNHNN, CDR2 SYGVQD (reference sequence). The CDR3 DNA reads TGCGCCAGCAGTGACGGACTAGCCAAAAACATTCAGTACTTC. It codes for CASSDGLAKNIQYF.

This chain connects TRBV7-2 to TRBJ1-5; tentative D call: TRBD1 (5 bases). The CDR3 sequence is 15 residues long. The ends were cut back, 1 base at V and 6 bases at J, with 13 bases in the middle. Germline-derived CDR1 and CDR2 are SGHTA and FQGNSA. In nucleotides, the CDR3 is TGTGCCAGCAGCTTAGTTACAGGTGAGGGTCAGCCCCAGCATTTT. This translates into CASSLVTGEGQPQHF.

This clone is a singleton in its sample. The rearrangement joins TRBV5-1 to TRBJ2-3; D call uncertain. Germline lookup yields CDR1 SGHRS and CDR2 YFSETQ. Trimming shortened V by 4 bases and J by 2 bases, and 11 bases separated the two germline ends. The CDR3 loop spans 14 amino acids. As DNA, the CDR3 is TGCGCCAGCAGCACCGGACCATCCACAGATACGCAGTATTTT. Amino acids: CASSTGPSTDTQYF.

The chain joins TRBV5-1 to TRBJ2-1, with 7 bases fitting TRBD1. The CDR3 is 15 residues long. Looked up from germline, CDR1 is SGHRS and CDR2 is YFSETQ. The V and J ends lost 1 base and 8 bases, in that order; junction bases with no gene match: 9. This chain's CDR3 is CASSLSLGQADEQFF. DNA of the CDR3: TGCGCCAGCAGCTTGTCGCTCGGACAGGCCGATGAGCAGTTCTTC.

The CDR3 DNA reads TGCGCCAGCAGCCAAGATAGGGATACAGGGAGGGATGAAAAACTGTTTTTT. Residues: CASSQDRDTGRDEKLFF. This sequence joins TRBV4-1 and TRBJ1-4; maybe TRBD1 (6 bases). This CDR3 spans 17 amino acids. Per germline, CDR1 MGHRA and CDR2 YSYEKL. V was cut by 0 bases and J by 6 bases, with 17 bases left in between.

The chain combines TRBV29-1 with TRBJ2-3; the match to TRBD1 covers 10 bases. Unmatched junction bases numbered 7, after V lost 4 bases and J lost 3 bases. There are 15 residues in the CDR3. Germline lookup yields CDR1 SQVTM and CDR2 ANQGSEA. For the CDR3, the DNA is TGCAGCGTTGGGTTAGGGACAGGGGTTACAGATACGCAGTATTTT. This encodes CSVGLGTGVTDTQYF.

The V and J genes are TRBV11-2 and TRBJ1-2, with D uncertain. The germline V and J ends were trimmed by 4 bases and 8 bases, with 14 bases remaining between them. CDR3 length equals 13 residues. Germline-derived CDR1 and CDR2 are SGHAT and FQNNGV. The DNA of the CDR3 is TGTGCCAGCAGCTATGACCCTTTGAGGGGCTACACCTTC. Its translation is CASSYDPLRGYTF.

The V gene is TRBV19, the J gene TRBJ2-3; TRBD2 matches 13 bases. Per germline, CDR1 LNHDA and CDR2 SQIVND (reference sequence). This CDR3 contains 13 residues. V shed 10 bases and J 5 bases; nucleotides not matched to a gene: 3. For the CDR3, the DNA is TGTGCCACTAGGACTAGCGGGGGAGATACGCAGTATTTT. Encoded protein: CATRTSGGDTQYF.

The CDR3 DNA sequence: TGTGCCAGCAGTCCGACCTGGTGGGACAGGGGAGGAGCTGGGCAGTACGTC. Translated, it gives CASSPTWWDRGGAGQYV. The chain employs TRBV27 and TRBJ2-7, with 10 bases that match TRBD1. The germline CDR1 and CDR2 sequences are MNHEY and SMNVEV (reference sequence). The CDR3 length is 17 residues. V gave up 5 bases and J gave up 9 bases; unmatched junction bases: 19.

This clone was counted a single time. The V and J genes are TRBV4-3 and TRBJ1-4, with D maybe TRBD1 (6 bases). The V and J ends lost 6 bases and 6 bases respectively, with 14 bases between them. The CDR3 is 14 amino acids. CDR1 LGHNA and CDR2 YSLEER come from the germline V gene. The CDR3 nucleotides are TGCGCCAGCAGGCGGGACACGCTATATGAAAAACTGTTTTTT. This codes for CASRRDTLYEKLFF.

The J gene is TRBJ2-2, the V gene TRBV28; D possibly corresponds to TRBD2 (5 bases). With 8 bases removed from V and 3 bases from J, the gap between germline ends came to 10 bases. CDR1 MDHEN and CDR2 SYDVKM come from the germline V gene. The CDR3 is 13 residues long. The CDR3: CASLEGDTGELFF. The CDR3, as DNA: TGTGCCAGCCTTGAGGGAGACACCGGGGAGCTGTTTTTT. Supplemented by reference TRBV28 and TRBJ2-2, the full variable domain reads DVKVTQSSRYLVKRTGEKVFLECVQDMDHENMFWYRQDPGLGLRLIYFSYDVKMKEKGDIPEGYSVSREKKERFSLILESASTNQTSMYLCASLEGDTGELFFGEGSRLTVL.

This clone showed up just a few times. In DNA, the CDR3 is TGTGCCACCAGCAGAGTTTCGACAGGGGCGGGAGCTGAAGCTTTCTTT. It translates to CATSRVSTGAGAEAFF. The chain links TRBV15 to TRBJ1-1, with 8 bases matching TRBD1. The CDR3 covers 16 residues. The ends lost 1 base at V and 6 bases at J; junction bases unmatched: 10. Germline V gives CDR1 LNHNV, CDR2 YYDKDF (reference sequence).

The chain employs TRBV9 and TRBJ1-2; 9 nucleotides match TRBD1. The length of the CDR3 is 15 residues. Germline-derived CDR1 and CDR2 are SGDLS and YYNGEE. The ends lost 0 bases at V and 5 bases at J; junction bases unmatched: 5. CDR3 loop: CASSVAHGTGYGYTF. CDR3 bases: TGTGCCAGCAGCGTAGCTCACGGGACAGGGTATGGCTACACCTTC.

The chain joins TRBV30 to TRBJ2-2; 9 bases align to TRBD1. V lost 3 bases to trimming and J lost 1 base; unmatched junction nucleotides: 6. Germline values: CDR1 GTSNPN, CDR2 SVGIG (reference sequence). CDR3 length: 16 residues. The CDR3 loop reads CAWRKSGQGNTGELFF. The CDR3 DNA reads TGTGCCTGGAGGAAGTCGGGACAGGGGAACACCGGGGAGCTGTTTTTT.

The chain carries TRBV18 and TRBJ1-3; D call uncertain. Between the trimmed V and J ends, which lost 6 bases and 0 bases, there was a span of 21 bases. CDR3 length: 18 residues. The germline gives CDR1 KGHSH, CDR2 LQKENI. CDR3 nucleotides: TGTGCCAGCTCCATCTCGCCCCTCTTAGCGGACTCTGGAAACACCATATATTTT. Translating gives CASSISPLLADSGNTIYF.

V is TRBV11-3 and J is TRBJ1-1; TRBD1 might be the D (5 bases). CDR1 is SGHNT, CDR2 YENEEA, per germline. This CDR3 contains 16 residues. V shed 0 bases and J shed 2 bases, with 13 bases lying between them. The CDR3 nucleotides are TGTGCCAGCAGCTTAGATCAGGGAGGGTTCAACACTGAAGCTTTCTTT. Protein sequence: CASSLDQGGFNTEAFF.

The chain combines TRBV19 with TRBJ2-7; no firm D call. CDR3 length: 13 amino acids. V lost 3 bases and J 0 bases, leaving 6 bases between the germline ends. Looked up from germline, CDR1 is LNHDA and CDR2 is SQIVND (reference sequence). The CDR3 DNA sequence: TGTGCCAGTAGTATGTGGGACTCCTACGAGCAGTACGTC. The encoded protein is CASSMWDSYEQYV.

The chain employs TRBV9 and TRBJ2-2; the match to TRBD2 covers 9 bases. Germline V gene sequence: CDR1 SGDLS, CDR2 YYNGEE. Trimming cost V 0 bases and J 7 bases; bases outside gene matches: 4. The CDR3 runs to 15 residues. In nucleotides, the CDR3 is TGTGCCAGCAGCGTAGGTAGCGGGAGTGGCGGGGAGCTGTTTTTT. This sequence encodes CASSVGSGSGGELFF.

The CDR3, as DNA: TGTGCCAGCAGCTTGGGCATGTCCCCCGGAAACACCATATATTTT. Its protein product is CASSLGMSPGNTIYF. The V gene is TRBV5-6, the J gene TRBJ1-3; D not resolved. The germline gives CDR1 SGHDT, CDR2 YYEEEE. CDR3 length equals 15 residues. Trimming removed 0 bases at V and 4 bases at J, with 11 bases between. The full variable domain, in which reference TRBV5-6 and TRBJ1-3 provide the parts outside the CDR3, is DAGVTQSPTHLIKTRGQQVTLRCSPKSGHDTVSWYQQALGQGPQFIFQYYEEEERQRGNFPDRFSGHQFPNYSSELNVNALLLGDSALYLCASSLGMSPGNTIYFGEGSWLTVV.

The chain employs TRBV19 and TRBJ1-3; no reliable D call. Trimming removed 5 bases from V and 0 bases from J, with 8 bases in between. This CDR3 spans 14 amino acids. Germline CDR1 is LNHDA and CDR2 is SQIVND (reference sequence). The DNA of the CDR3 is TGTGCCAGTAGTCCCAGGAGCTCTGGAAACACCATATATTTT. Protein sequence: CASSPRSSGNTIYF.

This clone is a singleton in its sample. The CDR3 region is CSISYREKLFF. CDR3 bases: TGCAGTATCAGCTACAGGGAAAAACTGTTTTTT. The chain has TRBV20-1 and TRBJ1-4; possible D gene TRBD1, 5 bases. The CDR3 spans 11 residues. Germline CDR1 reads DFQATT; CDR2 reads SNEGSKA (reference sequence). V lost 8 bases and J 8 bases, leaving 12 bases between the germline ends.

The chain joins TRBV11-3 to TRBJ1-1; TRBD1 agrees at 8 bases. Unmatched junction bases numbered 2, after V lost 5 bases and J lost 0 bases. The CDR3 has 14 amino acids. Germline V gives CDR1 SGHNT, CDR2 YENEEA. The CDR3 nucleotides read TGTGCCAGCAGCCCACAGGGGGTGAACACTGAAGCTTTCTTT. Translated, it gives CASSPQGVNTEAFF.

The chain has TRBV2 and TRBJ2-5; D gene ambiguous. Trimming removed 4 bases at V and 5 bases at J, with 5 bases between. CDR3 length: 11 residues. Germline loops: CDR1 SNHLY, CDR2 FYNNEI. CDR3 residues: CASSVWETQYF. CDR3 bases: TGTGCCAGCAGTGTATGGGAGACCCAGTACTTC. Variable domain in full (rest from reference TRBV2 and TRBJ2-5): EPEVTQTPSHQVTQMGQEVILRCVPISNHLYFYWYRQILGQKVEFLVSFYNNEISEKSEIFDDQFSVERPDGSNFTLKIRSTKLEDSAMYFCASSVWETQYFGPGTRLLVL.

This chain uses TRBV6-5 with TRBJ1-1; D unresolved. There are 14 residues in the CDR3. Germline-derived CDR1 and CDR2 are MNHEY and SVGAGI. The V end lost 5 bases, the J end lost 6 bases, and 16 bases lay between the germline ends. In nucleotides, the CDR3 is TGTGCCAGCAGTCTTGCGGTGGGTAGGTCTGAAGCTTTCTTT. Residues: CASSLAVGRSEAFF.

The chain combines TRBV5-6 with TRBJ1-2, with D possibly being TRBD1 (6 bases). Trimming left V 7 bases short and J 0 bases short, with 16 bases between. Germline V gives CDR1 SGHDT, CDR2 YYEEEE. This CDR3 has 15 residues. CDR3 sequence: CASSVRTVPNYGYTF. Here the CDR3 DNA reads TGTGCCAGCTCGGTTCGGACAGTCCCTAACTATGGCTACACCTTC.

The V gene is TRBV7-9, the J gene TRBJ2-7, with a tentative D call TRBD2 (7 bases). This CDR3 contains 13 residues. The germline gives CDR1 SEHNR, CDR2 FQNEAQ (reference sequence). V lost 3 bases and J lost 6, with 12 bases in between. The CDR3 coding sequence is TGTGCCAGCAGCTTTGGGGGGGCGCGCGAGCAGTACGTC. Its protein product is CASSFGGAREQYV.

The chain joins TRBV7-2 to TRBJ1-5; 7 bases line up with TRBD1. Germline-derived CDR1 and CDR2 are SGHTA and FQGNSA. The CDR3 contains 14 residues. Losses at the gene ends were 5 bases for V and 4 bases for J; bases not matched to a gene: 5. The CDR3 sequence: CASSTLTGNQPQHF. The DNA for the CDR3 is TGTGCCAGCAGCACCCTGACAGGGAATCAGCCCCAGCATTTT.

The chain couples TRBV5-4 to TRBJ1-6; D might be TRBD1 (6 bases). The CDR3 spans 15 residues. The V end was cut by 4 bases, the J end by 7 bases, with 15 bases between. Germline V gene lookup returns CDR1 SGHNT and CDR2 YYREEE (reference sequence). Here the CDR3 DNA reads TGTGCCAGCAGCCCCGGGACAATGGAGAATTCACCCCTCCACTTT. As protein: CASSPGTMENSPLHF.

A single count supports this clone. CDR3: CASSLNQGEKLFF. The CDR3, as DNA: TGTGCCAGCAGCCTGAACCAGGGGGAAAAACTGTTTTTT. V gene TRBV5-5 combines with J gene TRBJ1-4, with a possible D match to TRBD1 (6 bases). Trimming took off 4 bases at V and 8 bases at J, with 12 bases between the two ends. Germline lookup yields CDR1 SGHKS and CDR2 YYEKEE (reference sequence). The CDR3 extends over 13 amino acids. Complete variable domain (other parts from reference TRBV5-5 and TRBJ1-4): DAGVTQSPTHLIKTRGQQVTLRCSPISGHKSVSWYQQVLGQGPQFIFQYYEKEERGRGNFPDRFSARQFPNYSSELNVNALLLGDSALYLCASSLNQGEKLFFGSGTQLSVL.

The chain employs TRBV7-2 and TRBJ2-7; TRBD2 might be the D (5 bases). Per germline, CDR1 SGHTA and CDR2 FQGNSA. There are 14 residues in the CDR3. The V and J ends lost 2 bases and 2 bases respectively, with 10 bases between them. This chain's CDR3 is CASSLSSVPYEQYV. The CDR3 DNA sequence: TGTGCCAGCAGCTTAAGTAGCGTTCCCTACGAGCAGTACGTC.